One sample yielded the 20 T cell receptor beta chains listed below, sequenced in a study of blood T cell repertoires in COVID-19. Generated by immunoSEQ multiplex PCR, the TCRdb table keeps only in-frame clones and is missing some. Among a few hundred thousand clones listed, approximately 83% were seen once. The specimen was peripheral blood. The receptor set was obtained from a man older than 75 with acute or convalescent COVID-19.

This clone appeared once. The chain has TRBV3-1 (or the pseudogene TRBV3-2) and TRBJ2-7; the match to TRBD2 covers 12 bases. Germline V gives CDR1 LGHDT, CDR2 YNNKEL (reference sequence). The V and J ends lost 6 bases and 5 bases, in that order; junction bases with no gene match: 14. The CDR3 is made up of 17 amino acids. The CDR3 DNA follows: TGTGCCAGCAGTCCGACTAGCGGGAGTCTCTCCTACCACGAGCAGTACTTC. Translation: CASSPTSGSLSYHEQYF.

The chain employs TRBV6-5 and TRBJ1-2; D remains unclear. This CDR3 is 14 amino acids long. Trimming shortened V by 0 bases and J by 0 bases, and 5 bases separated the two germline ends. Germline values: CDR1 MNHEY, CDR2 SVGAGI. The DNA for the CDR3 is TGTGCCAGCAGTTACTCTCCTCCTAACTATGGCTACACCTTC. This encodes CASSYSPPNYGYTF.

The chain is built from TRBV19 and TRBJ1-4; 7 nucleotides align to TRBD1. CDR3 length: 16 residues. Germline CDR1 is LNHDA and CDR2 is SQIVND (reference sequence). V trimming: 3 bases; J trimming: 8 bases; junction bases outside the gene matches: 12. CDR3 region: CASSIHRGQGREKLFF. Here the CDR3 DNA reads TGTGCCAGTAGTATCCACAGGGGTCAGGGAAGGGAAAAACTGTTTTTT.

V gene TRBV19 combines with J gene TRBJ2-7; 12 bases align to TRBD2. The CDR3 is made up of 15 amino acids. V dropped 5 bases and J dropped 6; count of bases not matched to a gene: 8. Germline lookup yields CDR1 LNHDA and CDR2 SQIVND (reference sequence). In DNA form, the CDR3 reads TGTGCCAGTAGTGGACTAGCGGGATCCTTTGGCGAGCAGTACTTC. It translates to CASSGLAGSFGEQYF.

The chain is built from TRBV7-2 and TRBJ2-5; D remains unclear. The CDR3 consists of 14 residues. V was clipped by 4 bases and J by 1 base, with 10 bases between them. CDR1 and CDR2 from the germline V gene are SGHTA and FQGNSA. The CDR3 nucleotides are TGTGCCAGCAGCTCTTTGACTTTCCAAGAGACCCAGTACTTC. Amino acid sequence: CASSSLTFQETQYF.

The chain uses TRBV28 and TRBJ2-7; 7 positions match TRBD2. CDR3 length equals 13 residues. Germline V gene data show CDR1 as MDHEN and CDR2 as SYDVKM. V dropped 9 bases and J dropped 1; count of bases not matched to a gene: 6. This CDR3 is CASWEGRSYEQYF. In nucleotides, the CDR3 is TGTGCCAGTTGGGAGGGTAGGTCCTACGAGCAGTACTTC.

This sequence joins TRBV27 and TRBJ2-5; TRBD2 matches 7 bases. This CDR3 region has 14 residues. Germline trimming cut 1 base from V and 4 bases from J; bases unmatched to any gene: 3. CDR1 and CDR2 from the germline V gene are MNHEY and SMNVEV (reference sequence). In DNA, the CDR3 is TGTGCCAGCAGTTTATTACGGGAGGTAGAGACCCAGTACTTC. Translated: CASSLLREVETQYF.

The chain recombines TRBV6-1 with TRBJ1-2, with TRBD1 as a possible D gene (6 bases). The germline CDR1 and CDR2 sequences are MNHNS and SASEGT. The CDR3 runs to 13 residues. V gave up 1 base and J gave up 4 bases, with 7 bases separating them. The CDR3 region has the DNA TGTGCCAGCAGTGAAGGACAGGCCTATGGCTACACCTTC. This translates into CASSEGQAYGYTF.

CDR3 protein: CSLGREADTQYF. The CDR3 DNA follows: TGCAGTTTAGGGCGGGAGGCAGATACGCAGTATTTT. The chain links TRBV29-1 to TRBJ2-3, with 8 bases lining up with TRBD2. Per germline, CDR1 SQVTM and CDR2 ANQGSEA. There are 12 residues in the CDR3.

The chain combines TRBV19 with TRBJ2-7; TRBD2 matches 7 bases. V was clipped by 4 bases and J by 5 bases; unmatched bases: 17. This CDR3 has 17 residues. Looked up from germline, CDR1 is LNHDA and CDR2 is SQIVND (reference sequence). The CDR3 loop reads CASSRSGSAGSRNEQYF. In DNA form, the CDR3 reads TGTGCCAGTAGTAGATCGGGGTCAGCGGGAAGTCGCAACGAGCAGTACTTC.

This sequence joins TRBV5-1 and TRBJ2-5, with a weak D call TRBD2 (6 bases). Germline V gene data show CDR1 as SGHRS and CDR2 as YFSETQ. This CDR3 has 16 amino acids. The V gene lost 0 bases and the J gene lost 1 base, with 13 bases spanning the gap. The CDR3 sequence is CASSLAGGHGQETQYF. The CDR3 nucleotides read TGCGCCAGCAGCTTGGCTGGAGGGCACGGCCAAGAGACCCAGTACTTC.

The CDR3 bases are TGTGCCAGCAGTTTCGCTCCAGGTATAGAATCACCCCTCCACTTT. This sequence encodes CASSFAPGIESPLHF. The chain combines TRBV28 with TRBJ1-6, with D unresolved. The CDR3 covers 15 residues. V was pared by 3 bases and J by 10 bases, with 16 bases between. The V gene's germline CDR1 is MDHEN and CDR2 SYDVKM.

In nucleotides, the CDR3 is TGTGCCAGCAGTGATAGGGGAACTAGCGGGATCTACGAGCAGTACTTC. Protein: CASSDRGTSGIYEQYF. J is TRBJ2-7 and V is TRBV2, with 10 bases identical to TRBD2. V lost 3 bases to trimming and J lost 3 bases; unmatched junction nucleotides: 8. There are 16 residues in the CDR3. The germline gives CDR1 SNHLY, CDR2 FYNNEI.

The chain is built from TRBV14 and TRBJ1-6; TRBD1 is a possible D gene (5 bases). V shed 5 bases and J shed 7 bases, with 12 bases lying between them. CDR3 size: 14 residues. Germline values: CDR1 SGHDN, CDR2 FVKESK. The CDR3 nucleotides read TGTGCCAGCAGCTTCCAGGGTTACAATTCACCCCTCCACTTT. Residues: CASSFQGYNSPLHF.

V usage is TRBV5-5 and J usage is TRBJ2-3, with 8 bases fitting TRBD2. This CDR3 has 16 residues. Trimming removed 0 bases from V and 2 bases from J; junction bases left unmatched: 5. CDR1 and CDR2 from the germline V gene are SGHKS and YYEKEE (reference sequence). This CDR3 is CASSLAGGAPTDTQYF. As DNA, the CDR3 is TGTGCCAGCAGCTTGGCCGGGGGGGCCCCCACAGATACGCAGTATTTT.

V is TRBV19 and J is TRBJ1-2, with D perhaps TRBD1 (5 bases). Trimming shortened V by 9 bases and J by 5 bases, and 16 bases separated the two germline ends. The CDR3 runs 13 residues. The V gene's germline CDR1 is LNHDA and CDR2 SQIVND (reference sequence). The CDR3 sequence is CASATGRGYGYTF. CDR3 in DNA: TGTGCCAGCGCGACCGGGCGGGGGTATGGCTACACCTTC.

The table lists this clone with a count of one. The J gene is TRBJ2-3, the V gene TRBV13; 12 bases match TRBD2. This CDR3 contains 16 residues. V was pared by 4 bases and J by 6 bases, with 8 bases of the junction left unmatched. Germline CDR1 is PRHDT and CDR2 is FYEKMQ (reference sequence). The CDR3 DNA sequence: TGTGCCAGCAGCTCCGGTGGACTAGCGGGACCCGATACGCAGTATTTT. It is translated as CASSSGGLAGPDTQYF.

In this sample, this clone turned up once. This chain joins TRBV2 and TRBJ2-7; D is ambiguous. V was cut by 0 bases and J by 12 bases, with 15 bases left in between. CDR1 and CDR2 from the germline V gene are SNHLY and FYNNEI. This CDR3 has 13 residues. CDR3 protein: CASSEALSRFGYF. CDR3 coding DNA: TGTGCCAGCAGTGAAGCCCTCTCCAGGTTTGGGTACTTC.

V usage is TRBV5-1 and J usage is TRBJ2-1; TRBD2 matches at 8 bases. Germline lookup yields CDR1 SGHRS and CDR2 YFSETQ. V shed 1 base and J 1 base; nucleotides not matched to a gene: 4. This CDR3 contains 16 residues. CDR3: CASSLTSGFSYNEQFF. DNA for the CDR3: TGCGCCAGCAGCTTGACTAGCGGTTTTTCCTACAATGAGCAGTTCTTC.

This chain uses TRBV11-1 with TRBJ1-2; unclear D gene. V dropped 1 base and J dropped 5 bases, with 11 bases sitting between them. CDR3 length: 14 residues. The germline CDR1 and CDR2 sequences are SGHAT and FQDESV (reference sequence). The CDR3 nucleotides are TGTGCCAGCAGCTTAGACCGGGGTGGTTATGGCTACACCTTC. It yields the protein CASSLDRGGYGYTF.